Following are 5 T cell receptor beta chains from one sample sequenced in a study of blood T cells in healthy people across ages. Primed by a sample-barcoded 5' primer and a J-beta primer mix, a second PCR proceeded for roughly 6 to 12 cycles. Each CDR3 protein gets one entry after TCRdb re-called the 5' RACE reads with MiXCR. The sample yields over 500,000 distinct CDR3 sequences, about 28% seen once. The same specimen was also included in a second study, on T cells of mothers and their children.

The sample taken for sequencing was blood. These TCRs come from a boy younger than 10 in good health.

To note about this clonotype: A read error may explain this, as a much larger clone is one base away. The rearrangement joins TRBV7-2 to TRBJ1-4, with TRBD1 as a possible D gene (5 bases). This CDR3 is 13 amino acids long. Trimming pared 1 base from V and 7 bases from J, leaving 7 bases between. The germline V gene has CDR1 SGHTA and CDR2 FQGNSA. CDR3 sequence reads: CASSLGGTEKLFF. CDR3 nucleotides: TGTGCCAGCAGCTTAGGGGGGACTGAAAAACTGTTTTTT. Combining the CDR3 with reference TRBV7-2 and TRBJ1-4 gives the whole variable domain GAGVSQSPSNKVTEKGKDVELRCDPISGHTALYWYRQSLGQGLEFLIYFQGNSAPDKSGLPSDRFSAERTGGSVSTLTIQRTQQEDSAVYLCASSLGGTEKLFFGSGTQLSVL.

V and J are TRBV2 and TRBJ2-5, with D possibly being TRBD2 (6 bases). Trimming shortened V by 2 bases and J by 6 bases, and 19 bases separated the two germline ends. The germline gives CDR1 SNHLY, CDR2 FYNNEI. There are 16 residues in the CDR3. For the CDR3, the DNA is TGTGCCAGCAGTGAATTGATCGGGGGTGATCGAAAGACCCAGTACTTC. This translates into CASSELIGGDRKTQYF.

This clonotype turned up a few times. V usage is TRBV28 and J usage is TRBJ1-1; D unclear. The V end was cut by 5 bases, the J end by 4 bases, with 11 bases between. Germline CDR1 and CDR2: MDHEN and SYDVKM. The CDR3 length is 13 residues. The CDR3 coding sequence is TGTGCCAGCAGTCCAATTTTGAGCACTGAAGCTTTCTTT. Its protein is CASSPILSTEAFF.

A few counts support this clonotype. The chain recombines TRBV18 with TRBJ1-6; 7 bases map to TRBD1. Looked up from germline, CDR1 is KGHSH and CDR2 is LQKENI. V shed 2 bases, J shed 10 bases, and the junction held 5 bases outside the gene matches. This CDR3 has 14 amino acids. As DNA, the CDR3 is TGTGCCAGCTCACCAGGGTTACAGGGGTCACCCCTCCACTTT. It yields the protein CASSPGLQGSPLHF.

The CDR3 sequence: CASSQLGALRGNQPQHF. The CDR3 DNA sequence: TGCGCCAGCAGCCAATTAGGGGCCCTGCGCGGCAATCAGCCCCAGCATTTT. The chain uses TRBV4-1 and TRBJ1-5; D may be TRBD1 (5 bases). V lost 2 bases and J 2 bases, leaving 16 bases between the germline ends. Germline V lookup: CDR1 MGHRA, CDR2 YSYEKL. CDR3 length: 17 residues.